This T cell receptor (beta chain) was recorded in a study of cytomegalovirus exposure and HLA in healthy donors. Comments on this clone: Antigen unknown.

PCR employed 60 Vbeta and 13 Jbeta primers. Clones were read by immunoSEQ multiplex PCR, and TCRdb kept only the in-frame ones, dropping some. The repertoire holds 80,000 to 100,000 clones, with approximately 70% as singletons. Study-level results: Associated with HLA alleles at 0.05 false discovery rate in a later analysis were some 18,000 TCR beta sequences.

Trimming took 1 base from V and 3 from J; bases not matched to a gene: 6. This CDR3 comprises 15 residues. From germline, CDR1 is LNHNV and CDR2 YYDKDF (reference sequence). The rearrangement joins TRBV15 to TRBJ2-7; 7 positions agree with TRBD2. This TCR was sampled from a man in his forties or fifties in good health and CMV-seronegative. Sequencing used PBMCs. This CDR3 reads CATSRGGRGLYEQYF. CDR3 DNA: TGTGCCACCAGCAGAGGGGGGAGGGGACTCTACGAGCAGTACTTC. Full variable domain (remainder filled in from reference TRBV15 and TRBJ2-7): DAMVIQNPRYQVTQFGKPVTLSCSQTLNHNVMYWYQQKSSQAPKLLFHYYDKDFNNEADTPDNFQSRRPNTSFCFLDIRSPGLGDTAMYLCATSRGGRGLYEQYFGPGTRLTVT.